These 3 T cell receptor beta chains originate from one sample sequenced in a study of CD8 T cells in Susac syndrome. After extraction with the RNeasy kit, roughly 0.5 to 1 ug of the RNA was reverse transcribed using random hexamers. TCRdb redid the calling of the immunoSEQ multiplex PCR reads with MiXCR, one entry per CDR3 protein. The data show about 170,000 distinct CDR3 sequences, with 90% to 96% seen just once and around 0.13% held by the top ten. The sequenced sample consisted of CD4+ T cells from PBMCs. The receptors here all came from a human donor with Susac syndrome.

The chain joins TRBV9 to TRBJ2-1, with no clear D. The CDR3 is made up of 15 amino acids. V was pared by 0 bases and J by 3 bases, with 10 bases between. CDR1 SGDLS and CDR2 YYNGEE come from the germline V gene. The CDR3 loop reads CASSVAGGFYNEQFF. CDR3 nucleotide sequence: TGTGCCAGCAGCGTAGCAGGTGGGTTCTACAATGAGCAGTTCTTC.

V and J are TRBV18 and TRBJ1-5; the match to TRBD1 covers 9 bases. The V and J ends lost 2 bases and 5 bases, in that order; junction bases with no gene match: 4. The CDR3 runs to 15 residues. Looked up from germline, CDR1 is KGHSH and CDR2 is LQKENI. CDR3 DNA sequence: TGTGCCAGCTCACCAACGGGACAGGGTGATCAGCCCCAGCATTTT. Its protein product is CASSPTGQGDQPQHF.

CDR3 sequence reads: CSVAGIGNEKLFF. The CDR3, as DNA: TGCAGCGTGGCGGGCATAGGGAATGAAAAACTGTTTTTT. The chain combines TRBV29-1 with TRBJ1-4, with D unresolved. Between the trimmed V and J ends, which lost 6 bases and 5 bases, there was a span of 13 bases. The CDR3 spans 13 residues. CDR1 SQVTM and CDR2 ANQGSEA come from the germline V gene.